This T cell receptor beta chain was documented in a study of blood T cell repertoires in COVID-19. Study-wide background: COVID-19 samples, acute and convalescent, were from the United States, Italy and Spain. The cDNA or gDNA used as material had been derived from T cells, B-cell-depleted T cells, or PBMCs.

The sample holds one count of this clone. This table comes from immunoSEQ multiplex PCR, and its TCRdb copy is limited to in-frame clones, with some not included. Of about 27,000 clones in the sample, approximately 90% were seen once. V shed 8 bases and J 4 bases; nucleotides not matched to a gene: 3. The CDR3 covers 12 residues. Germline CDR1 reads KGHSH; CDR2 reads LQKENI. The V and J genes are TRBV18 and TRBJ2-5, with 8 nucleotides matching TRBD2. Sequencing was done on a sample of peripheral blood. The TCR comes from a human donor in a cohort sampled during active COVID-19. The CDR3 is CASTSGGETQYF. CDR3 in DNA: TGTGCCAGCACCAGCGGGGGAGAGACCCAGTACTTC.